A single sample is the source of the 6 T cell receptor beta chains below, sequenced in a study of CD8 T cells in ankylosing spondylitis. From the 5' RACE reads, TCRdb called clonotypes with MiXCR, one entry per CDR3 protein. The table lists about 35,000 distinct CDR3 sequences, over 2.5% of them singletons, with approximately 2.9% in the top ten. Sample: blood, either unsorted or a sorted T cell fraction (not recorded which). These receptor sequences come from a male donor with ankylosing spondylitis or in good health (not recorded which).

The table lists this clonotype with many counts. The chain links TRBV9 to TRBJ1-6; tentatively, D is TRBD1 (5 bases). Germline V gene lookup returns CDR1 SGDLS and CDR2 YYNGEE. The length of the CDR3 is 14 residues. Trimming stripped 3 bases from V and 7 bases from J, with 11 bases between. The DNA for the CDR3 is TGTGCCAGCAGCGGGTCCAGGGCAAATTCACCCCTCCACTTT. This codes for CASSGSRANSPLHF.

This clonotype was seen at least ten times. V gene TRBV9 combines with J gene TRBJ1-2; 12 bases line up with TRBD1. Germline values: CDR1 SGDLS, CDR2 YYNGEE. The junction had 7 bases not matched to a gene; V was cut back by 0 bases and J by 10 bases. The length of the CDR3 is 15 residues. CDR3 DNA: TGTGCCAGCAGCGTAGCGCTCCCGGGACAGGGGGCCTACACCTTC. Its protein is CASSVALPGQGAYTF.

The table lists this clonotype with many counts. The chain is built from TRBV9 and TRBJ2-5, with D unresolved. Per the germline V gene, CDR1 is SGDLS and CDR2 is YYNGEE. This CDR3 contains 16 residues. Trimming removed 0 bases at V and 4 bases at J, with 16 bases between. The CDR3 region has the DNA TGTGCCAGCAGCGTAGGTGATGTGGGGAAAGGAGAGACCCAGTACTTC. As protein: CASSVGDVGKGETQYF.

This clonotype was recorded at least ten times. The chain couples TRBV9 to TRBJ1-1, with 8 bases that match TRBD1. This CDR3 is built from 15 residues. Germline V gene data show CDR1 as SGDLS and CDR2 as YYNGEE. J gave up 0 bases and V 3 bases, and 4 bases lay outside the gene matches. The CDR3 region is CASSADRAVNTEAFF. The CDR3 DNA sequence: TGTGCCAGCAGCGCGGACAGGGCGGTGAACACTGAAGCTTTCTTT.

This clonotype was counted ten times or more. The rearrangement uses TRBV9 and TRBJ2-5; perhaps TRBD1 as D (5 bases). The germline V and J ends were trimmed by 2 bases and 5 bases, with 16 bases remaining between them. Germline CDR1 SGDLS, CDR2 YYNGEE. CDR3 length: 15 residues. CDR3 residues: CASSVSPGSEETQYF. In nucleotides, the CDR3 is TGTGCCAGCAGCGTCTCACCAGGGTCCGAGGAGACCCAGTACTTC. Filled out from reference TRBV9 and TRBJ2-5, the complete variable domain reads DSGVTQTPKHLITATGQRVTLRCSPRSGDLSVYWYQQSLDQGLQFLIQYYNGEERAKGNILERFSAQQFPDLHSELNLSSLELGDSALYFCASSVSPGSEETQYFGPGTRLLVL.

In this sample, this clonotype turned up many times. CDR3 protein: CASRTPGLSYQETQYF. In nucleotides, the CDR3 is TGTGCCAGCAGGACCCCGGGACTATCGTACCAAGAGACCCAGTACTTC. V is TRBV6-1 and J is TRBJ2-5; 7 bases fit TRBD2. V trimming: 6 bases; J trimming: 0 bases; junction bases outside the gene matches: 10. Germline V gene data show CDR1 as MNHNS and CDR2 as SASEGT. The CDR3 length is 16 residues.